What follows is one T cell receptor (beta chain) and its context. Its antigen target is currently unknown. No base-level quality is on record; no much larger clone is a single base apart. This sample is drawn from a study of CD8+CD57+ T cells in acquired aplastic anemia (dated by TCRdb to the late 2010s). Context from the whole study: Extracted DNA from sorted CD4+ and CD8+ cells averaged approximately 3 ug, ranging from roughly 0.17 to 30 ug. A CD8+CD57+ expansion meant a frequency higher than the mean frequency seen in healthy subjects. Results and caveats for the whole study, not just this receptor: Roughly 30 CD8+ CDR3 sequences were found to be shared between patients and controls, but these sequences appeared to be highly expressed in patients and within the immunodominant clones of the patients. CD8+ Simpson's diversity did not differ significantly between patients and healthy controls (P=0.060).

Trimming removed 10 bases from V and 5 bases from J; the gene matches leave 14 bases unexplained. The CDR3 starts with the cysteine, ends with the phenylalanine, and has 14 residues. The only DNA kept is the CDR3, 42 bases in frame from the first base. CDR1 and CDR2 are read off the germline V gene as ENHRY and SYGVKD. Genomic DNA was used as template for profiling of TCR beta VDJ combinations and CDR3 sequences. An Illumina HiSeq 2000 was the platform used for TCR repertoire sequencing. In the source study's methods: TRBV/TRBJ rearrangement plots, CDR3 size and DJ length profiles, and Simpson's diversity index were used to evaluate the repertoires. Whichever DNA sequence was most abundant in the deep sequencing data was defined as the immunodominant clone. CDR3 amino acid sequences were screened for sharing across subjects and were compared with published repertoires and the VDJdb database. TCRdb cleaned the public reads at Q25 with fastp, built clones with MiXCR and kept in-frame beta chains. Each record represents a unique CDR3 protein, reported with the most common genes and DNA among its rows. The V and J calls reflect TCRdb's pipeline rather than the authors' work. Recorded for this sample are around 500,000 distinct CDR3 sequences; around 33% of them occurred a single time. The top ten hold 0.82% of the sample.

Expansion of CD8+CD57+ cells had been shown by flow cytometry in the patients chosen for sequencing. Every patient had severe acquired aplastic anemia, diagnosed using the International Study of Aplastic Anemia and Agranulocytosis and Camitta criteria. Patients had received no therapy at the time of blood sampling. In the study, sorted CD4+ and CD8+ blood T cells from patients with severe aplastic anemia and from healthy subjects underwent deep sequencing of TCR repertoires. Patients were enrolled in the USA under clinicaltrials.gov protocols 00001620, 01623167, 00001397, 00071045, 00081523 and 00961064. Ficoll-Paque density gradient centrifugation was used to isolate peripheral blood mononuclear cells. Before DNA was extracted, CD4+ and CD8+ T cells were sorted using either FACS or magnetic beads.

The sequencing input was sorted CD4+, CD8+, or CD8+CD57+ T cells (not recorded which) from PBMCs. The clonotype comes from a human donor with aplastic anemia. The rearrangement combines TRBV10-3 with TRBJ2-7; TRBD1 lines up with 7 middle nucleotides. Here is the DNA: TGTGCCAGCTCACCCAATCCACAGGGGAACGAGCAGTACTTC. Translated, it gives CASSPNPQGNEQYF.